This T cell receptor (beta chain) came from a study of blood T cell repertoires in COVID-19. CDR1 is MNHEY and CDR2 is SMNVEV in the germline V gene (reference sequence). This CDR3 has 15 residues. V was pared by 2 bases and J by 4 bases, with 11 bases between. Methods used by the authors: Nucleated cell number was recorded as an estimate derived from reference gene primer amplification. TCRdb keeps only in-frame clones here, not all; method: immunoSEQ multiplex PCR. V, J and clone size reflect that table, while D and trimming were determined from the DNA. The sample lists tens of thousands of clones; around nine tenths were seen once.

Material: peripheral blood. The receptor was isolated from a human donor in a cohort sampled during active COVID-19. The chain is built from TRBV27 and TRBJ1-4, with unresolved D. Here the CDR3 reads CASSLGLNDNEKLFF. The DNA for the CDR3 is TGTGCCAGCAGTTTAGGACTTAATGATAATGAAAAACTGTTTTTT.